The 13 T cell receptor beta chains listed next were all sequenced from one sample in a study of T cells in Graves' hyperthyroidism and ophthalmopathy. The TCR beta CDR3 regions underwent amplification using RNA transcripts as the source. The HTBI primer set drove a first-round RT-PCR of the TCR CDR3. A single record per CDR3 protein comes from TCRdb applying MiXCR to the multiplex PCR reads. Found here are more than 500,000 distinct CDR3 sequences, about 45% of them singletons; the top ten hold around 20%. The sample was peripheral blood or thyroid tissue (not recorded which). These TCRs come from an adult woman with Graves' disease, either hyperthyroidism or ophthalmopathy (not recorded which).

Ten or more counts support this clonotype. V is TRBV7-9 and J is TRBJ2-5; D may be TRBD1 (5 bases). The germline V gene has CDR1 SEHNR and CDR2 FQNEAQ (reference sequence). The CDR3 spans 14 residues. V shed 2 bases and J shed 3 bases, with 10 bases lying between them. In DNA form, the CDR3 reads TGTGCCAGCAGCTTACAGGGTCCTGAAGAGACCCAGTACTTC. It codes for CASSLQGPEETQYF.

V and J are TRBV7-9 and TRBJ1-4, with D perhaps matching TRBD1 (5 bases). The length of the CDR3 is 11 residues. Germline V gene data show CDR1 as SEHNR and CDR2 as FQNEAQ (reference sequence). V shed 1 base and J shed 16 bases, with 10 bases lying between them. The CDR3 nucleotides are TGTGCCAGCAGCTTAGGGGCTGGGACGTTTTTT. Its protein product is CASSLGAGTFF.

V gene TRBV29-1 combines with J gene TRBJ1-1; 10 bases line up with TRBD1. The trim removed 6 bases at V and 5 bases at J, leaving 6 bases unmatched. The CDR3 contains 13 residues. Germline values: CDR1 SQVTM, CDR2 ANQGSEA. For the CDR3, the DNA is TGCAGCGTAGCTGGGACAGGGGTTACTGAAGCTTTCTTT. Amino acids: CSVAGTGVTEAFF.

The rearrangement uses TRBV19 and TRBJ1-1, with D possibly TRBD1 on 5 matching bases. The CDR3 is 15 amino acids. Trimming pared 7 bases from V and 5 bases from J, leaving 20 bases between. Germline V lookup: CDR1 LNHDA, CDR2 SQIVND (reference sequence). In DNA form, the CDR3 reads TGTGCCAGTAACCCCGGCCCGGGGGGAGGAACTGAAGCTTTCTTT. Translated, it gives CASNPGPGGGTEAFF. Together with reference TRBV19 and TRBJ1-1, the CDR3 gives the full variable domain: DGGITQSPKYLFRKEGQNVTLSCEQNLNHDAMYWYRQDPGQGLRLIYYSQIVNDFQKGDIAEGYSVSREKKESFPLTVTSAQKNPTAFYLCASNPGPGGGTEAFFGQGTRLTVV.

This clonotype has a count of ten or more. The chain carries TRBV19 and TRBJ2-2; tentatively, D is TRBD1 (6 bases). Germline V gives CDR1 LNHDA, CDR2 SQIVND (reference sequence). Trimming shortened V by 3 bases and J by 2 bases, and 28 bases separated the two germline ends. The CDR3 spans 21 residues. CDR3 sequence: CASSMLRGRGQTYTNTGELFF. For the CDR3, the DNA is TGTGCCAGTAGTATGCTTCGTGGCAGGGGCCAAACCTACACAAACACCGGGGAGCTGTTTTTT.

V is TRBV20-1 and J is TRBJ1-4, with D tentatively TRBD1 (5 bases). Trimming removed 7 bases from V and 8 bases from J, with 14 bases in between. There are 12 residues in the CDR3. Germline V lookup: CDR1 DFQATT, CDR2 SNEGSKA (reference sequence). CDR3 nucleotide sequence: TGCAGTGTCTCGACGGGGGGGGAAAAACTGTTTTTT. It translates to CSVSTGGEKLFF.

The genes are TRBV15 and TRBJ2-7; perhaps TRBD2 as D (6 bases). Deletions cut 3 bases from V and 3 bases from J, with 15 bases between. Germline values: CDR1 LNHNV, CDR2 YYDKDF (reference sequence). This CDR3 comprises 15 residues. As DNA, the CDR3 is TGTGCCACCAGCAGTGCAGGAGGGAGCTACTACGAGCAGTACTTC. It codes for CATSSAGGSYYEQYF.

Points on this clonotype: Just one base apart from a much larger clone, this may be a read error. This chain joins TRBV12-3 or TRBV12-4 and TRBJ1-4, with D possibly TRBD1 on 5 matching bases. The length of the CDR3 is 13 residues. The CDR3 nucleotides are TGTGCCAGCAGTCCGGGACGGGATGAAGAACTGTTTTTT. The encoded protein is CASSPGRDEELFF.

The chain combines TRBV2 with TRBJ1-3, with D maybe TRBD1 (5 bases). The CDR3 has 15 amino acids. The germline V gene encodes CDR1 SNHLY and CDR2 FYNNEI. The V end was cut by 2 bases, the J end by 0 bases, with 8 bases between. CDR3 coding DNA: TGTGCCAGCAGTGAAATGGGGCTCTCTGGAAACACCATATATTTT. Residues: CASSEMGLSGNTIYF.

The table lists this clonotype with many counts. J is TRBJ1-1 and V is TRBV12-3 or TRBV12-4, with D maybe TRBD1 (5 bases). The CDR3 totals 13 residues. The ends were cut back, 2 bases at V and 5 bases at J, with 9 bases in the middle. The DNA of the CDR3 is TGTGCCAGCAGTTTACAGGGTCCTACTGAAGCTTTCTTT. It is translated as CASSLQGPTEAFF.

This chain uses TRBV2 with TRBJ1-6; no clear D gene. The CDR3 spans 12 residues. Germline values: CDR1 SNHLY, CDR2 FYNNEI. Trimming pared 4 bases from V and 10 bases from J, leaving 8 bases between. The CDR3 sequence is CASSGAVSPLHF. The CDR3 nucleotides read TGTGCCAGCAGTGGCGCAGTGTCACCCCTCCACTTT.

A note on this clonotype: A much larger clone differs from this one at a single base, so this may be a read error. The chain carries TRBV5-1 and TRBJ1-6; 8 nucleotides agree with TRBD1. The CDR3 length is 13 residues. J gave up 9 bases and V 4 bases, and 3 bases lay outside the gene matches. Germline loops: CDR1 SGHRS, CDR2 YFSETQ. The CDR3: CASSRDRSSPLHF. CDR3 coding DNA: TGCGCCAGCAGCCGGGACAGGAGTTCACCCCTCCACTTT. Full variable domain (remainder filled in from reference TRBV5-1 and TRBJ1-6): KAGVTQTPRYLIKTRGQQVTLSCSPISGHRSVSWYQQTPGQGLQFLFEYFSETQRNKGNFPGRFSGRQFSNSRSEMNVSTLELGDSALYLCASSRDRSSPLHFGNGTRLTVT.

There are many counts of this clonotype. V is TRBV20-1 and J is TRBJ1-5; D is unclear. The CDR3 loop spans 13 amino acids. V lost 3 bases and J lost 0, with 6 bases in between. From germline, CDR1 is DFQATT and CDR2 SNEGSKA (reference sequence). The CDR3, as DNA: TGCAGTGCTAGGGCTTTTAGCAATCAGCCCCAGCATTTT. Amino acid sequence: CSARAFSNQPQHF.